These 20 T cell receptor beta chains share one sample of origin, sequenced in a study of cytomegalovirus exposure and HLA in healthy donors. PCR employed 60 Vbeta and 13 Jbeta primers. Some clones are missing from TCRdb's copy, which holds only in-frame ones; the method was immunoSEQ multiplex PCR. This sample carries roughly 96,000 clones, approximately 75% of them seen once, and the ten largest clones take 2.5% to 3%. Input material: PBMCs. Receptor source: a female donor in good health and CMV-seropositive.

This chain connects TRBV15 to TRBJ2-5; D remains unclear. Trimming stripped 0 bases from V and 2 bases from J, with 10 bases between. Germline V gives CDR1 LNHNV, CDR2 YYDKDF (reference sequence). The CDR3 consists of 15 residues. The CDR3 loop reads CATSRDKLTQETQYF. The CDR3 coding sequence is TGTGCCACCAGCAGAGATAAGCTTACTCAAGAGACCCAGTACTTC.

The DNA for the CDR3 is TGCGCCAGCAGCCAAGATTTACAGGGGGTTCGCTACACCTTC. Translated: CASSQDLQGVRYTF. The chain is built from TRBV4-3 and TRBJ1-2; 8 bases agree with TRBD1. V dropped 0 bases and J dropped 9; count of bases not matched to a gene: 6. The CDR3 is 14 amino acids. Germline V gives CDR1 LGHNA, CDR2 YSLEER.

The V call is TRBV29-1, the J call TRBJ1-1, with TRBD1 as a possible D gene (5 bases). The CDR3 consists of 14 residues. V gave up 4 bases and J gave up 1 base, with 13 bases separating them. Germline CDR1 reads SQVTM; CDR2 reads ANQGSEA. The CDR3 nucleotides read TGCAGCGTTGCCCCCGGGACTTCGAACACTGAAGCTTTCTTT. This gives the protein CSVAPGTSNTEAFF.

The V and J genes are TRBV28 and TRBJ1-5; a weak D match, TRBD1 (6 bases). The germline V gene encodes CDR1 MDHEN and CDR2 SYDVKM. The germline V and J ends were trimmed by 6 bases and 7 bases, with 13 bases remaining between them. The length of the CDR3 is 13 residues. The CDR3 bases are TGTGCCAGCAGACCAACAGGGAAGCAGCCCCAGCATTTT. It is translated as CASRPTGKQPQHF.

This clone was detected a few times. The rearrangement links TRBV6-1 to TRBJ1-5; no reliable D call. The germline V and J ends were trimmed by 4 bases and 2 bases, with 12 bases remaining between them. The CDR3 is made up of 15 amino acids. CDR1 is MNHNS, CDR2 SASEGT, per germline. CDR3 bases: TGTGCCAGCAGTGTCCCGACTGAGGGCAATCAGCCCCAGCATTTT. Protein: CASSVPTEGNQPQHF.

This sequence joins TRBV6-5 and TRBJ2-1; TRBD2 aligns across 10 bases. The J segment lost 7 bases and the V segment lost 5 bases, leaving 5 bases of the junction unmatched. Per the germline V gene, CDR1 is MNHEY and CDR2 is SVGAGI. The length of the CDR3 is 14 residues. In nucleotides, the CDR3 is TGTGCCAGCAGTGGGGCTAGCGGGAGTAATGAGCAGTTCTTC. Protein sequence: CASSGASGSNEQFF.

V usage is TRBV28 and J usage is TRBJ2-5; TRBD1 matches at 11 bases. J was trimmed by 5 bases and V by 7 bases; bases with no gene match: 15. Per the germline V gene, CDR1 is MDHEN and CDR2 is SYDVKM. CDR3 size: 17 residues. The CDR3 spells CASTPRRGTGGRETQYF. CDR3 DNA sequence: TGTGCCAGCACCCCCCGGCGGGGGACAGGGGGGCGCGAGACCCAGTACTTC.

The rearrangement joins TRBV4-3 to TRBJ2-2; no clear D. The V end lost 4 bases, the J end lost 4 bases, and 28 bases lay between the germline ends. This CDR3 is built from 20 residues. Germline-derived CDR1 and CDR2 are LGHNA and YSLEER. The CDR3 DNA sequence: TGCGCCAGCAGCCGAATTACGGGTCGCGGTTCCCCCCGGAGCACCGGGGAGCTGTTTTTT. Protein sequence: CASSRITGRGSPRSTGELFF.

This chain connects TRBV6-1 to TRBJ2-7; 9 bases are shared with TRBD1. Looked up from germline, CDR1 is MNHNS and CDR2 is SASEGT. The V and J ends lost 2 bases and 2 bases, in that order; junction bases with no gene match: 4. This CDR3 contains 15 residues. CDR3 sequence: CASSEWGQGAYEQYF. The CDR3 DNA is TGTGCCAGCAGTGAATGGGGACAGGGCGCCTACGAGCAGTACTTC.

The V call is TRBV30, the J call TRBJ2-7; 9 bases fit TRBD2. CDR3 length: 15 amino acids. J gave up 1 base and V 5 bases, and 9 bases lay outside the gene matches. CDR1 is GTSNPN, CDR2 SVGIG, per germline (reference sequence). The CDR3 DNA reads TGTGCCTGGGCCGTTGGCGGGAGGGGTTCCTACGAGCAGTACTTC. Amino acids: CAWAVGGRGSYEQYF.

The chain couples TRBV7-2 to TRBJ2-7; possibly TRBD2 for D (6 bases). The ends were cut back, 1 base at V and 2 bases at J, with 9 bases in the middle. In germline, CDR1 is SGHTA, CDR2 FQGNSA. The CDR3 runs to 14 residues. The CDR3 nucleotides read TGTGCCAGCAGCTTAGAGGCGGGAACCTACGAGCAGTACTTC. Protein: CASSLEAGTYEQYF.

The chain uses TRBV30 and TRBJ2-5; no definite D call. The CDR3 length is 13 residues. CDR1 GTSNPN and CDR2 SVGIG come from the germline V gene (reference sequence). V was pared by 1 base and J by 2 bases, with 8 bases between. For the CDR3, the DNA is TGTGCCTGGAGTGCCCGCGGTCAAGAGACCCAGTACTTC. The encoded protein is CAWSARGQETQYF.

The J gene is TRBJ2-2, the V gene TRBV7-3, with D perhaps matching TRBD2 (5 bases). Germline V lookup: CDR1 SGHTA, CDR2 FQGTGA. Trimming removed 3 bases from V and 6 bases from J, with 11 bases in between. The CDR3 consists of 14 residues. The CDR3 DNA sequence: TGTGCCAGCAGCTTGAACGGACTGTCCGGGGAGCTGTTTTTT. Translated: CASSLNGLSGELFF.

The CDR3 nucleotides are TGTGCCAGCAAGGGCAGGGTGGAGACCCAGTACTTC. Protein product: CASKGRVETQYF. The V gene is TRBV5-8, the J gene TRBJ2-5, with D perhaps TRBD1 (5 bases). The ends were cut back, 6 bases at V and 5 bases at J, with 11 bases in the middle. The CDR3 is 12 residues long. CDR1 is SGHTS and CDR2 is YDEGEE in the germline V gene.

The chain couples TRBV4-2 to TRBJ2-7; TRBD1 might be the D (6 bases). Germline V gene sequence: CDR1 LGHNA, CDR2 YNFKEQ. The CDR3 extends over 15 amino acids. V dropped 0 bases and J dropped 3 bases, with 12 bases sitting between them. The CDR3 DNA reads TGTGCCAGCAGCCAAGATAAGGTACAGGGCTACGAGCAGTACTTC. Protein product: CASSQDKVQGYEQYF.

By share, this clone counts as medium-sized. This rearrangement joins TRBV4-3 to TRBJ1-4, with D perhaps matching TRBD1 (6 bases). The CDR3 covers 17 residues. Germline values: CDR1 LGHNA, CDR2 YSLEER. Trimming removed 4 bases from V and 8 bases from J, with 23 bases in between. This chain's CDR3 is CASSPRGTGNGAEKLFF. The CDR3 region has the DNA TGCGCCAGCAGCCCTCGGGGAACAGGGAACGGGGCGGAAAAACTGTTTTTT.

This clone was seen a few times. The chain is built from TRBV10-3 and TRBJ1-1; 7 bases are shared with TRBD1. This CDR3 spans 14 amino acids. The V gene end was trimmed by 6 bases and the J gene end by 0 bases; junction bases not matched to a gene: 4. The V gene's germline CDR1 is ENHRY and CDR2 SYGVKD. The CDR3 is CAISAGQVNTEAFF. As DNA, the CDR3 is TGTGCCATCAGCGCAGGACAGGTGAACACTGAAGCTTTCTTT.

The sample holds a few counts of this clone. The CDR3 protein is CASSLIAGGPSDTQYF. Written as DNA, the CDR3 is TGTGCCAGCAGTTTGATAGCGGGGGGGCCTTCAGATACGCAGTATTTT. V is TRBV28 and J is TRBJ2-3, with 11 positions matching TRBD2. Germline V gives CDR1 MDHEN, CDR2 SYDVKM. This CDR3 contains 16 residues. V gave up 3 bases and J gave up 4 bases; unmatched junction bases: 6.

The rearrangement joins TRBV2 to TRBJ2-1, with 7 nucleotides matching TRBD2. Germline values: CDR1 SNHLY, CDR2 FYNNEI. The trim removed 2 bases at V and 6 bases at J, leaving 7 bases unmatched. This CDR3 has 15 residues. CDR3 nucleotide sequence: TGTGCCAGCAGTGAACTCGGGGGGAAGCCCAATGAGCAGTTCTTC. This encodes CASSELGGKPNEQFF.

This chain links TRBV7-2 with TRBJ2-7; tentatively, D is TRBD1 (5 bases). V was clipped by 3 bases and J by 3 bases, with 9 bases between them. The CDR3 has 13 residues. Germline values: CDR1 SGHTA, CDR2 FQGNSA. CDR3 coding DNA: TGTGCCAGCAGCTTCGAACAGGACTACGAGCAGTACTTC. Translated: CASSFEQDYEQYF. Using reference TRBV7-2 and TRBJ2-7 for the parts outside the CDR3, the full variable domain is GAGVSQSPSNKVTEKGKDVELRCDPISGHTALYWYRQSLGQGLEFLIYFQGNSAPDKSGLPSDRFSAERTGGSVSTLTIQRTQQEDSAVYLCASSFEQDYEQYFGPGTRLTVT.